The next 22 T cell receptor beta chains were all read from a single sample in a study of CD8 T cells in ankylosing spondylitis. TCRdb processed the 5' RACE reads anew with MiXCR; each CDR3 protein has one entry. In the table there are about 310,000 distinct CDR3 sequences, less than 25% of which are singletons. The sequenced sample consisted of blood, either unsorted or a sorted T cell fraction (not recorded which). These receptor sequences come from a female donor with ankylosing spondylitis or in good health (not recorded which).

There are a few counts of this clonotype. This rearrangement joins TRBV20-1 to TRBJ2-3; D perhaps matches TRBD1 (6 bases). The CDR3 is 14 residues long. CDR1 and CDR2 (germline): DFQATT, SNEGSKA (reference sequence). Trimming took 3 bases from V and 5 from J, leaving 15 bases between them. The CDR3 coding sequence is TGCAGTGCTAGCAAGGGGGTGGAAGGAGATACGCAGTATTTT. Residues: CSASKGVEGDTQYF.

This chain uses TRBV12-3 or TRBV12-4 with TRBJ1-5, with no clear D. The ends were cut back, 5 bases at V and 1 base at J, with 12 bases in the middle. CDR3 length: 15 amino acids. The CDR3 nucleotides read TGTGCCAGCAGTGACCGTGGCGGAAGCAATCAGCCCCAGCATTTT. Its translation is CASSDRGGSNQPQHF.

The chain uses TRBV20-1 and TRBJ2-1; D remains ambiguous. The CDR3 runs to 13 residues. Germline CDR1 and CDR2: DFQATT and SNEGSKA (reference sequence). V gave up 3 bases and J gave up 5 bases, with 11 bases separating them. The CDR3 loop is CSARNSVHNEQFF. The CDR3 bases are TGCAGTGCTAGGAATTCCGTCCACAATGAGCAGTTCTTC.

This clonotype was found a few times. The chain has TRBV5-5 and TRBJ1-5; D unclear. This CDR3 contains 13 residues. Trimming pared 2 bases from V and 1 base from J, leaving 4 bases between. Germline V gene sequence: CDR1 SGHKS, CDR2 YYEKEE (reference sequence). CDR3 DNA sequence: TGTGCCAGCAGCTTTACCAGCAATCAGCCCCAGCATTTT. It specifies CASSFTSNQPQHF.

The gene calls are TRBV9 and TRBJ2-1; possible D gene TRBD2, 5 bases. Germline CDR1 SGDLS, CDR2 YYNGEE. Deletions cut 4 bases from V and 2 bases from J, with 13 bases between. The CDR3 sequence is 15 residues long. The CDR3 sequence: CASSKAGSTYNEQFF. The CDR3 coding sequence is TGTGCCAGCAGCAAAGCTGGGAGCACCTACAATGAGCAGTTCTTC.

This clonotype was recorded at least ten times. CDR3: CASSPGQGSDTQYF. The CDR3 DNA reads TGTGCCAGCAGCCCAGGACAGGGCTCAGATACGCAGTATTTT. The chain links TRBV11-3 to TRBJ2-3; 8 bases align to TRBD1. V was pared by 5 bases and J by 4 bases, with 5 bases of the junction left unmatched. The CDR3 length is 14 residues. In germline, CDR1 is SGHNT, CDR2 YENEEA.

This clonotype was recorded many times. CDR3 DNA sequence: TGTGCCAGCAGCGGACAGGTGCCCTACGAGCAGTACTTC. Translation gives CASSGQVPYEQYF. The chain recombines TRBV28 with TRBJ2-7; 7 bases are a match to TRBD1. This CDR3 has 13 residues. Looked up from germline, CDR1 is MDHEN and CDR2 is SYDVKM. V was pared by 6 bases and J by 2 bases, with 4 bases of the junction left unmatched.

V and J are TRBV6-1 and TRBJ2-5; D may be TRBD2 (5 bases). Trimming pared 7 bases from V and 6 bases from J, leaving 21 bases between. This CDR3 is 15 amino acids long. Germline CDR1 is MNHNS and CDR2 is SASEGT. The CDR3, as DNA: TGTGCCAGCACCGACCAGGCCACGGAGGTCCAGACCCAGTACTTC. Translated, it gives CASTDQATEVQTQYF.

This clonotype was found a few times. The V call is TRBV10-1, the J call TRBJ2-7, with 10 positions matching TRBD1. CDR1 WNHNN and CDR2 SYGVQD come from the germline V gene (reference sequence). V lost 8 bases, J lost 4 bases, and 8 bases stayed unmatched. This CDR3 region has 14 residues. The CDR3 sequence is CASPGTGDWYEQYF. Here the CDR3 DNA reads TGCGCCAGCCCCGGGACAGGGGATTGGTACGAGCAGTACTTC.

The chain links TRBV14 to TRBJ1-1; possibly TRBD1 for D (6 bases). Germline values: CDR1 SGHDN, CDR2 FVKESK. CDR3 length equals 13 residues. The ends were cut back, 2 bases at V and 7 bases at J, with 11 bases in the middle. The CDR3 sequence is CASSQQGNGEAFF. The CDR3 bases are TGTGCCAGCAGCCAACAGGGGAACGGTGAAGCTTTCTTT.

The CDR3 coding sequence is TGTGCCAGTAGATTGGGACAGACTCTTATGAACACTGAAGCTTTCTTT. This sequence encodes CASRLGQTLMNTEAFF. This chain joins TRBV12-3 or TRBV12-4 and TRBJ1-1; 7 positions agree with TRBD1. The CDR3 runs to 16 residues. After removal of 9 bases from V and 0 bases from J, the junction contained 13 bases not matched to a gene.

The rearrangement links TRBV5-1 to TRBJ2-5; D might be TRBD1 (6 bases). CDR1 and CDR2 from the germline V gene are SGHRS and YFSETQ. The CDR3 runs to 16 residues. Trimming pared 0 bases from V and 2 bases from J, leaving 14 bases between. The CDR3 is CASSLGRTAIQETQYF. Written as DNA, the CDR3 is TGCGCCAGCAGCTTGGGACGGACAGCAATTCAAGAGACCCAGTACTTC.

This clonotype was seen a handful of times. The rearrangement links TRBV7-8 to TRBJ1-6; D is unresolved. Trimming removed 2 bases at V and 0 bases at J, with 5 bases between. The CDR3 is 15 amino acids. In germline, CDR1 is SGHVS, CDR2 FQNEAQ. The DNA for the CDR3 is TGTGCCAGCAGCTTATCGGGCTCCTATAATTCACCCCTCCACTTT. Translating gives CASSLSGSYNSPLHF.

The chain joins TRBV30 to TRBJ1-4; tentative D call: TRBD1 (5 bases). Germline values: CDR1 GTSNPN, CDR2 SVGIG (reference sequence). The CDR3 extends over 13 amino acids. Trimming cost V 6 bases and J 4 bases, with 12 bases left between them. The CDR3 bases are TGTGCCTGCCCCGGACACAATAATGAAAAACTGTTTTTT. It codes for CACPGHNNEKLFF.

With regard to this clonotype: The germline gene is not matched at one end of the junction; a read error may be the cause. The chain couples TRBV7-7 to TRBJ2-7, with 9 bases identical to TRBD2. Germline CDR1 and CDR2: SSHAT and FNYEAQ (reference sequence). The CDR3 contains 15 residues. The CDR3 DNA reads TGTGCTAGCATTCCGAGACCTAGCGGGACCTACGAGCAGTACTTC. As protein: CASIPRPSGTYEQYF.

The chain joins TRBV4-1 to TRBJ2-3; D unresolved. Germline V gene data show CDR1 as MGHRA and CDR2 as YSYEKL. This CDR3 spans 15 amino acids. V lost 3 bases, J lost 1 base, and 11 bases lay in between. The CDR3 DNA is TGCGCCAGCAGCCAGCTTACATCTGGCACAGATACGCAGTATTTT. Its protein product is CASSQLTSGTDTQYF.

To note about this clonotype: The junction departs from germline at one end; a sequencing error may be responsible. The chain is built from TRBV27 and TRBJ2-7, with D possibly matching TRBD1 (5 bases). The CDR3 is made up of 15 amino acids. Germline V lookup: CDR1 MNHEY, CDR2 SMNVEV (reference sequence). CDR3 in DNA: TGTGCCAGCAGCTTATCCAGGGTTAGCTCCTACGAGCAGTACTTC. This sequence encodes CASSLSRVSSYEQYF.

This chain joins TRBV27 and TRBJ2-1; TRBD2 is a possible D gene (7 bases). This CDR3 has 22 amino acids. V lost 0 bases to trimming and J lost 0 bases, with 27 bases between them. In germline, CDR1 is MNHEY, CDR2 SMNVEV (reference sequence). The CDR3 bases are TGTGCCAGCAGTTTATCACCCTACCGGGGGCAGCTTAGCGGGCACTCCTACAATGAGCAGTTCTTC. Protein: CASSLSPYRGQLSGHSYNEQFF.

CDR3 protein: CASSLVGQANTEAFF. The DNA of the CDR3 is TGCGCCAGCAGCTTGGTGGGACAGGCGAACACTGAAGCTTTCTTT. The chain links TRBV5-1 to TRBJ1-1, with 8 bases aligning to TRBD1. The CDR3 length is 15 residues. V lost 0 bases to trimming and J lost 1 base; unmatched junction nucleotides: 2. The V gene's germline CDR1 is SGHRS and CDR2 YFSETQ. Based on the CDR3 plus reference TRBV5-1 and TRBJ1-1, the full variable domain is KAGVTQTPRYLIKTRGQQVTLSCSPISGHRSVSWYQQTPGQGLQFLFEYFSETQRNKGNFPGRFSGRQFSNSRSEMNVSTLELGDSALYLCASSLVGQANTEAFFGQGTRLTVV.

The chain couples TRBV29-1 to TRBJ1-1, with a weak D call TRBD1 (6 bases). Germline V gives CDR1 SQVTM, CDR2 ANQGSEA. CDR3 size: 14 residues. Trimming removed 7 bases at V and 1 base at J, with 16 bases between. CDR3 protein: CSARPTGPNTEAFF. The CDR3 DNA is TGCAGCGCTAGACCGACAGGCCCGAACACTGAAGCTTTCTTT.

V usage is TRBV15 and J usage is TRBJ2-5; D remains ambiguous. Looked up from germline, CDR1 is LNHNV and CDR2 is YYDKDF (reference sequence). V shed 1 base and J shed 5 bases, with 11 bases lying between them. The CDR3 spans 14 residues. The CDR3 DNA follows: TGTGCCACCAGCAGAGGCTTTGCGAGGGAGACCCAGTACTTC. Its protein product is CATSRGFARETQYF.

This clonotype occurred a few times. The chain uses TRBV10-3 and TRBJ2-1; 10 bases align to TRBD2. The CDR3 is 14 residues long. With 4 bases clipped from V and 6 bases from J, the junction kept 3 bases outside the gene matches. Germline V CDR1 and CDR2: ENHRY, SYGVKD. CDR3 in DNA: TGTGCCATCAGTGGGACTAGCGGTTTCAATGAGCAGTTCTTC. This encodes CAISGTSGFNEQFF.